Listed below are T cell receptor beta chains from one sample, sequenced in a study of immune evolution from preneoplasia to lung adenocarcinoma. Only in-frame clones appear in the TCRdb table, and some are missing; sequencing was by immunoSEQ multiplex PCR. Here the sample spans under 8,500 clones, roughly three quarters being singletons. The sequenced sample was FFPE minimally invasive lung adenocarcinoma tissue. These receptors all come from a person aged 50-75 years with lung adenocarcinoma. The CDR3 runs from the conserved cysteine through the conserved F or W. Fields, in order: D gene, J gene, V gene, CDR3 protein, CDR3 DNA. D genes are given only for firm matches.

d_gene: -
j_gene: TRBJ1-2
v_gene: TRBV5-1
CDR3aa: CASSLAQNYGYTF
CDR3nt: TGCGCCAGCAGCTTGGCACAAAACTATGGCTACACCTTC

d_gene: TRBD1
j_gene: TRBJ2-5
v_gene: TRBV19
CDR3aa: CASKQGADVTQYF
CDR3nt: TGTGCCAGTAAACAGGGGGCGGATGTGACCCAGTACTTC

d_gene: -
j_gene: TRBJ2-1
v_gene: TRBV7-2
CDR3aa: CASSLVRGGYNEQFF
CDR3nt: TGTGCCAGCAGCTTAGTCAGGGGTGGCTACAATGAGCAGTTCTTC

d_gene: TRBD1
j_gene: TRBJ2-5
v_gene: TRBV7-9
CDR3aa: CASSLTGTGEGETQYF
CDR3nt: TGTGCCAGCAGCTTAACCGGGACAGGGGAAGGAGAGACCCAGTACTTC

d_gene: TRBD2
j_gene: TRBJ2-3
v_gene: TRBV7-2
CDR3aa: CASSLTAGGDDTQYF
CDR3nt: TGTGCCAGCAGCTTAACGGCGGGGGGTGATGATACGCAGTATTTT

d_gene: -
j_gene: TRBJ2-7
v_gene: TRBV7-9
CDR3aa: CASSRTPATDNSYEQYF
CDR3nt: TGTGCCAGCAGCCGGACTCCCGCGACAGATAACTCCTACGAGCAGTACTTC

d_gene: -
j_gene: TRBJ2-1
v_gene: TRBV4-1
CDR3aa: CASSQVDVISYNEQFF
CDR3nt: TGCGCCAGCAGCCAAGTCGACGTGATTTCCTACAATGAGCAGTTCTTC

d_gene: -
j_gene: TRBJ1-2
v_gene: TRBV6-1
CDR3aa: CASTLRGNYGYTF
CDR3nt: TGTGCCAGCACCCTAAGGGGCAACTATGGCTACACCTTC

d_gene: -
j_gene: TRBJ2-3
v_gene: TRBV11-1
CDR3aa: CASKSPGADPTDTQYF
CDR3nt: TGTGCCAGCAAATCCCCCGGGGCGGACCCCACAGATACGCAGTATTTT

d_gene: -
j_gene: TRBJ1-2
v_gene: TRBV28
CDR3aa: CASSLLGVDYGYTF
CDR3nt: TGTGCCAGCAGTTTATTGGGGGTGGATTATGGCTACACCTTC

d_gene: -
j_gene: TRBJ1-2
v_gene: TRBV28
CDR3aa: CASSLGMGYGYTF
CDR3nt: TGTGCCAGCAGTTTGGGTATGGGATACGGCTACACCTTC

d_gene: -
j_gene: TRBJ2-5
v_gene: TRBV9
CDR3aa: CASSPRETQYF
CDR3nt: TGTGCCAGCAGCCCCCGAGAGACCCAGTACTTC